These 3 T cell receptor beta chains originate from one sample sequenced in a study of Graves' ophthalmopathy and Graves' hyperthyroidism. From RNA, the CDR3 regions of TCR beta chains were amplified and sequenced. Scientists carried out first-round RT-PCR using HTBI primers and then a second-round multiplex PCR. From the multiplex PCR reads, TCRdb called clonotypes with MiXCR, one entry per CDR3 protein. The sample has about 1.2 million distinct CDR3 sequences; about 36% are singletons. The specimen was peripheral blood or thyroid tissue (not recorded which). All receptors come from an adult man with Graves' hyperthyroidism.

The table lists this clonotype with many counts. The chain recombines TRBV29-1 with TRBJ1-2; no firm D call. V was shortened by 4 bases and J by 7 bases, with 7 bases between the two germline ends. CDR1 is SQVTM, CDR2 ANQGSEA, per germline. This CDR3 is built from 10 residues. The CDR3, as DNA: TGCAGCGTTGTTACGACTGGCTACACCTTC. It yields the protein CSVVTTGYTF.

This clonotype was seen a few times. The chain couples TRBV10-1 to TRBJ2-6, with 7 nucleotides matching TRBD1. Germline lookup yields CDR1 WNHNN and CDR2 SYGVQD (reference sequence). Losses at the gene ends were 4 bases for V and 2 bases for J; bases not matched to a gene: 5. CDR3 length: 16 amino acids. The CDR3 spells CASSGRQGTGANVLTF. In DNA form, the CDR3 reads TGCGCCAGCAGTGGACGACAGGGTACTGGGGCCAACGTCCTGACTTTC.

This clonotype was seen a few times. A much larger clone lies a single base off, so this may be a read error. This chain connects TRBV7-2 to TRBJ2-5; D is ambiguous. From germline, CDR1 is SGHTA and CDR2 FQGNSA. The CDR3 sequence is 12 residues long. The V gene lost 2 bases and the J gene lost 7 bases, with 8 bases spanning the gap. CDR3 protein: CASSLLPGTQYF. The CDR3 bases are TGTGCCAGCAGCTTATTACCCGGGACCCAGTACTTC.